A single sample is the source of the 24 T cell receptor beta chains below, sequenced in a study of naive and memory T cell subsets. An equimolar mix of two oligonucleotides served as the beta constant-region primer for TRBC1 and TRBC2. Ligated cDNA was amplified by four rounds of PCR with nested alpha and beta constant-region primers and SP2. Using its own MiXCR run on the UMI-ligation and nested PCR reads, TCRdb lists one record per CDR3 protein. The profile shows tens of thousands of distinct CDR3 sequences, roughly 9.3% of them singletons. Sequenced material: naive CD8+ T cells from blood. These receptors were collected from a human donor in good health.

This clonotype was counted ten times or more. The chain carries TRBV7-6 and TRBJ1-2; 7 bases are shared with TRBD1. This CDR3 is 15 amino acids long. V was clipped by 1 base and J by 2 bases; unmatched bases: 4. The germline V gene encodes CDR1 SGHVS and CDR2 FNYEAQ. The CDR3 nucleotides are TGTGCCAGCAGCTTAGAACAGGGGCTGAACTATGGCTACACCTTC. Translated: CASSLEQGLNYGYTF.

This clonotype came up a few times. The rearrangement links TRBV5-5 to TRBJ2-7, with TRBD1 matching 10 bases. Looked up from germline, CDR1 is SGHKS and CDR2 is YYEKEE (reference sequence). The CDR3 length is 15 residues. Losses at the gene ends were 3 bases for V and 6 bases for J; bases not matched to a gene: 9. CDR3 residues: CASSYSGTGVGEQYF. CDR3 coding DNA: TGTGCCAGCAGCTACTCCGGGACAGGGGTAGGCGAGCAGTACTTC.

This clonotype was counted ten times or more. The chain joins TRBV3-1 to TRBJ1-2; D remains ambiguous. The CDR3 totals 15 residues. The V and J ends lost 0 bases and 2 bases respectively, with 10 bases between them. Per germline, CDR1 LGHDT and CDR2 YNNKEL (reference sequence). The CDR3: CASSQEKVINYGYTF. The CDR3 nucleotides read TGTGCCAGCAGCCAAGAGAAGGTTATAAACTATGGCTACACCTTC.

This clonotype was counted at least ten times. This chain joins TRBV12-3 or TRBV12-4 and TRBJ2-5, with a weak D call TRBD1 (6 bases). This CDR3 is built from 13 residues. Trimming took off 5 bases at V and 12 bases at J, with 19 bases between the two ends. The CDR3 sequence is CASSVGQSHEEYF. The CDR3 nucleotides read TGTGCCAGCAGTGTCGGACAGAGCCACGAAGAGTACTTC.

The chain recombines TRBV20-1 with TRBJ2-7; 11 bases are shared with TRBD2. The CDR3 spans 14 residues. Germline V gene lookup returns CDR1 DFQATT and CDR2 SNEGSKA (reference sequence). J was trimmed by 3 bases and V by 0 bases; bases with no gene match: 1. The CDR3 DNA is TGCAGTGCTAGAGAGGGGACTAGCGGCTACGAGCAGTACTTC. Its protein is CSAREGTSGYEQYF.

This clonotype was counted between two and nine times. The chain is built from TRBV7-9 and TRBJ2-7; no definite D call. The V end was cut by 4 bases, the J end by 4 bases, with 17 bases between. This CDR3 spans 15 amino acids. The germline V gene encodes CDR1 SEHNR and CDR2 FQNEAQ (reference sequence). CDR3 sequence reads: CASSSLGVRSYEQYF. In DNA, the CDR3 is TGTGCCAGCAGCTCCCTCGGAGTTCGGTCATACGAGCAGTACTTC.

The chain employs TRBV9 and TRBJ1-1; D is uncertain. V lost 7 bases and J 3 bases, leaving 10 bases between the germline ends. From germline, CDR1 is SGDLS and CDR2 YYNGEE. This CDR3 contains 12 residues. The CDR3 region has the DNA TGTGCCAGCGCTAATGGGGACACTGAAGCTTTCTTT. Translation gives CASANGDTEAFF.

CDR3 nucleotide sequence: TGTGCCAGCAGCCCACGACTAGCGGGAGCAAACGGGGAGCTGTTTTTT. Translating it yields CASSPRLAGANGELFF. V usage is TRBV9 and J usage is TRBJ2-2, with 12 bases aligning to TRBD2. This CDR3 has 16 amino acids. CDR1 is SGDLS, CDR2 YYNGEE, per germline. V lost 4 bases and J lost 7; bases outside the gene matches: 8.

Only a few counts were recorded for this clonotype. The gene calls are TRBV6-1 and TRBJ2-7; 9 nucleotides line up with TRBD2. Losses at the gene ends were 10 bases for V and 2 bases for J; bases not matched to a gene: 6. CDR1 MNHNS and CDR2 SASEGT come from the germline V gene. The CDR3 spans 13 residues. The CDR3 bases are TGTGCCATGTCGCGGGAGGGCCCCTACGAGCAGTACTTC. This encodes CAMSREGPYEQYF.

This clonotype has more than one count but fewer than ten. Here the CDR3 DNA reads TGTGCCAGCATTGGGAATGAGCAGTTCTTC. As protein: CASIGNEQFF. V gene TRBV2 combines with J gene TRBJ2-1; no clear D. Germline V CDR1 and CDR2: SNHLY, FYNNEI. Trimming left V 7 bases short and J 7 bases short, with 5 bases between. The CDR3 runs to 10 residues.

There are a few counts of this clonotype. V usage is TRBV11-2 and J usage is TRBJ2-7; 12 bases are a match to TRBD1. CDR3 length: 15 amino acids. The J segment lost 6 bases and the V segment lost 5 bases, leaving 8 bases of the junction unmatched. Per germline, CDR1 SGHAT and CDR2 FQNNGV. The CDR3: CASSPPGTGGFEQYF. CDR3 nucleotides: TGTGCCAGCAGCCCGCCGGGGACAGGGGGCTTCGAGCAGTACTTC.

This clonotype was counted between two and nine times. The chain recombines TRBV6-1 with TRBJ2-5; a weak D match, TRBD2 (7 bases). This CDR3 is built from 15 residues. The V gene lost 6 bases and the J gene lost 4 bases, with 18 bases spanning the gap. Germline CDR1 MNHNS, CDR2 SASEGT. CDR3 region: CASRSHQGRAETQYF. In DNA form, the CDR3 reads TGTGCCAGCAGATCGCATCAGGGGAGGGCAGAGACCCAGTACTTC.

This clonotype has a count of ten or more. This chain joins TRBV20-1 and TRBJ2-1; TRBD2 matches at 14 bases. The germline V gene encodes CDR1 DFQATT and CDR2 SNEGSKA (reference sequence). Trimming removed 4 bases from V and 2 bases from J; junction bases left unmatched: 10. The CDR3 totals 18 residues. CDR3 amino acids: CSANTGTSGRWTYNEQFF. Here the CDR3 DNA reads TGCAGTGCTAACACCGGGACTAGCGGGAGATGGACCTACAATGAGCAGTTCTTC.

This clonotype was seen a handful of times. The chain carries TRBV4-2 and TRBJ2-3; the match to TRBD2 covers 10 bases. Germline V gives CDR1 LGHNA, CDR2 YNFKEQ. The CDR3 runs to 17 residues. The J segment lost 0 bases and the V segment lost 0 bases, leaving 3 bases of the junction unmatched. Here the CDR3 DNA reads TGTGCCAGCAGCCAAGAAGGAGCGGGAGGGAGCACAGATACGCAGTATTTT. As protein: CASSQEGAGGSTDTQYF.

This clonotype was counted a few times. This chain connects TRBV4-3 to TRBJ2-7, with D perhaps TRBD1 or TRBD2 (5 bases each). This CDR3 has 15 amino acids. Per the germline V gene, CDR1 is LGHNA and CDR2 is YSLEER. V lost 1 base, J lost 3 bases, and 13 bases lay in between. The CDR3 nucleotides are TGCGCCAGCAGCCAAGCCTTCGGGGCCGTCTACGAGCAGTACTTC. It codes for CASSQAFGAVYEQYF.

A few counts support this clonotype. This sequence joins TRBV28 and TRBJ2-3; D ambiguous. The CDR3 length is 15 residues. In germline, CDR1 is MDHEN, CDR2 SYDVKM. V gave up 6 bases and J gave up 5 bases, with 18 bases separating them. The CDR3 DNA reads as TGTGCCAGCAGCCCTAATGTCAACGGTGGAGATACGCAGTATTTT. Protein product: CASSPNVNGGDTQYF.

At least ten counts were recorded for this clonotype. The V call is TRBV29-1, the J call TRBJ2-7, with TRBD1 identical over 10 bases. The CDR3 covers 14 residues. Germline CDR1 reads SQVTM; CDR2 reads ANQGSEA. V trimming: 2 bases; J trimming: 7 bases; junction bases outside the gene matches: 8. DNA of the CDR3: TGCAGCGTTGAATATGAGACAGGGGGCAGGGAGCAGTACTTC. This gives the protein CSVEYETGGREQYF.

The rearrangement joins TRBV14 to TRBJ2-4, with 10 bases aligning to TRBD2. The V and J ends lost 4 bases and 9 bases, in that order; junction bases with no gene match: 6. Germline loops: CDR1 SGHDN, CDR2 FVKESK. The CDR3 contains 14 residues. The CDR3 DNA follows: TGTGCCAGCAGCCTAATAGCGGGAGGTGCCATTCAGTACTTC. Translation: CASSLIAGGAIQYF.

This clonotype has a handful of counts. The chain couples TRBV7-9 to TRBJ2-1, with D perhaps assigned TRBD1 or TRBD2 (5 bases each). Trimming cost V 5 bases and J 9 bases, with 11 bases left between them. Germline assignment: CDR1 SEHNR and CDR2 FQNEAQ (reference sequence). The CDR3 has 12 residues. CDR3 residues: CASSPIGTEQFF. The DNA for the CDR3 is TGTGCCAGCAGCCCGATCGGGACTGAGCAGTTCTTC.

This clonotype has ten or more counts. The chain carries TRBV12-3 or TRBV12-4 and TRBJ2-1; tentative D call: TRBD2 (6 bases). This CDR3 spans 14 amino acids. The V end lost 0 bases, the J end lost 7 bases, and 10 bases lay between the germline ends. The CDR3 sequence is CASSLAGGFNEQFF. DNA for the CDR3: TGTGCCAGCAGTTTAGCGGGAGGTTTTAATGAGCAGTTCTTC.

This clonotype was seen ten or more times. The chain is built from TRBV5-1 and TRBJ2-1, with TRBD2 matching 8 bases. After removal of 6 bases from V and 6 bases from J, the junction contained 11 bases not matched to a gene. CDR1 and CDR2 (germline): SGHRS, YFSETQ. CDR3 length: 15 residues. CDR3 sequence (DNA): TGCGCCAGCAACGACCCCGGGACTAGTCGCAATGAGCAGTTCTTC. It translates to CASNDPGTSRNEQFF.

This clonotype was detected only a few times. The chain combines TRBV4-1 with TRBJ2-1, with TRBD2 identical over 9 bases. The CDR3 has 16 amino acids. V lost 7 bases to trimming and J lost 4 bases; unmatched junction nucleotides: 11. Germline V gene lookup returns CDR1 MGHRA and CDR2 YSYEKL. CDR3 amino acids: CASKNVASGVYNEQFF. CDR3 sequence (DNA): TGCGCCAGCAAAAACGTGGCTAGCGGGGTTTACAATGAGCAGTTCTTC.

This clonotype was seen at least ten times. CDR3 region: CSVGTSGNYLDNEQFF. CDR3 DNA sequence: TGCAGCGTAGGGACTAGCGGAAATTACCTCGACAATGAGCAGTTCTTC. The chain couples TRBV29-1 to TRBJ2-1; 11 bases are shared with TRBD2. Germline CDR1 reads SQVTM; CDR2 reads ANQGSEA. The CDR3 covers 16 residues. J gave up 5 bases and V 6 bases, and 12 bases lay outside the gene matches.

The chain uses TRBV4-3 and TRBJ2-3; D unresolved. This CDR3 contains 16 residues. The V end was cut by 0 bases, the J end by 4 bases, with 14 bases between. Germline loops: CDR1 LGHNA, CDR2 YSLEER. The CDR3 DNA follows: TGCGCCAGCAGCCAAGATGACCGGGCCCGGCCAGATACGCAGTATTTT. It is translated as CASSQDDRARPDTQYF.